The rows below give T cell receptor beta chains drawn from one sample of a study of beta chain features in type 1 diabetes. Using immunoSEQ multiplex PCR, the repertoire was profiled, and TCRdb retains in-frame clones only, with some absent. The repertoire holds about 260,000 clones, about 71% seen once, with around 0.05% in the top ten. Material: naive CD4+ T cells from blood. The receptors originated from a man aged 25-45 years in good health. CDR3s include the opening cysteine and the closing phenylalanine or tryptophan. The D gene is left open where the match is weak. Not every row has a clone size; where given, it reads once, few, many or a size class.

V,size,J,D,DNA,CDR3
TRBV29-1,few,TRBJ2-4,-,TGCAGCGTTATCGGGGACCGATCAAACATTCAGTACTTC,CSVIGDRSNIQYF
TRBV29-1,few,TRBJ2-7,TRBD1,TGCAGCGCCGTACAGGGGAACTCCTACGAGCAGTACTTC,CSAVQGNSYEQYF
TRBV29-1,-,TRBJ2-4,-,TGCAGCGTTGACCCCGACTTAGGGTTTGCCAAAAACATTCAGTACTTC,CSVDPDLGFAKNIQYF
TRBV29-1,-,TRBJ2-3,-,TGCAGCGCTACTGGGCGTAGCACAGATACGCAGTATTTT,CSATGRSTDTQYF
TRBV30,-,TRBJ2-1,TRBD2,TGTGCCTGGGCCGGACTAGCGGGAAGAGAGCAGTTCTTC,CAWAGLAGREQFF
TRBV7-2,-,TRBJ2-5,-,TGTGCCAGCAGCTGGCAGACTAGGTTGCAAGAGACCCAGTACTTC,CASSWQTRLQETQYF
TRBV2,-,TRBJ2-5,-,TGTGCCAGCATGGTAGAGACCCAGTACTTC,CASMVETQYF
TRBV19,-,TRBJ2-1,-,TGTGCCAGTAGTATTTCGTCTGTTATCGATGAGCAGTTCTTC,CASSISSVIDEQFF
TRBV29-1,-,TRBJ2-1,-,TGCAGCACTCGACGGGGGACATACGAGCAGTTCTTC,CSTRRGTYEQFF
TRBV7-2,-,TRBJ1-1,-,TGTGCCAGCAGCTTAGCGGGTAACGCTGAAGCTTTCTTT,CASSLAGNAEAFF
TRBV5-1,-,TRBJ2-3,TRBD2,TGCGCCAGCAGCTACTCCATAGCGGGGTTGCCAGATACGCAGTATTTT,CASSYSIAGLPDTQYF
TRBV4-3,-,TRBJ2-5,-,TGCGCCAGCAGCCAAGAGGAGGGGAGGACCCAGTACTTC,CASSQEEGRTQYF
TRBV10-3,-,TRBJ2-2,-,TGTGCCATCAGTGCGTCCAGGACCACCGGGGAGCTGTTTTTT,CAISASRTTGELFF
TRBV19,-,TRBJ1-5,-,TGTGCCAGTAGTCCCGCCAACCACGGCAATCAGCCCCAGCATTTT,CASSPANHGNQPQHF
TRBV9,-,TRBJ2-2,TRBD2,TGTGCCAGCAGCGTTTTATCTCGCGGGGGGAACACCGGGGAGCTGTTTTTT,CASSVLSRGGNTGELFF
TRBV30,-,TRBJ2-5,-,TGTGCCTGGGGGCGGGGCACCAGCGAGGGGACCCAGTACTTC,CAWGRGTSEGTQYF
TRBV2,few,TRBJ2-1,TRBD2,TGTGCCAGCGGAAGACTAGCGGGAGGGCCAAATGAGCAGTTCTTC,CASGRLAGGPNEQFF
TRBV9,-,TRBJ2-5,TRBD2,TGTGCCAGCAGCGCCCTAGCGGGGGTGGAGACCCAGTACTTC,CASSALAGVETQYF
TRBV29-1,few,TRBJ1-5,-,TGCAGCGTTGCCGGGGGTTACAATCAGCCCCAGCATTTT,CSVAGGYNQPQHF
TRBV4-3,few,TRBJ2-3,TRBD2,TGCGCCAGCAGCCCCGGTAGCGGGATCAGCACAGATACGCAGTATTTT,CASSPGSGISTDTQYF
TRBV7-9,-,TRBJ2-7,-,TGTGCCAGCAGGCCTCCTATGGGGGGAAACTACGAGCAGTACTTC,CASRPPMGGNYEQYF
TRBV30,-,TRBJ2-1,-,TGTGCCTGGAGCTCACTTAGCAATGAGCAGTTCTTC,CAWSSLSNEQFF
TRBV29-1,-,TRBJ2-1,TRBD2,TGCAGCGTCGGTGGGGTAGCGGGAGTTCGGGATGAGCAGTTCTTC,CSVGGVAGVRDEQFF
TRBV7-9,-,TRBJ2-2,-,TGTGCCAGCAGCTTAAAGTTCGGACAGACCCACACCGGGGAGCTGTTTTTT,CASSLKFGQTHTGELFF
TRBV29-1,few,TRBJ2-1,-,TGCAGCGCTGACACGGACCTAGACTCCTACAATGAGCAGTTCTTC,CSADTDLDSYNEQFF
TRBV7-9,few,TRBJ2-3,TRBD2,TGTGCCAGCAGCAGAGGGGACTACACAGATACGCAGTATTTT,CASSRGDYTDTQYF
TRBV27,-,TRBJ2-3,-,TGTGCCAGCAGTCTAAGCAGGGGGGCCACAGATACGCAGTATTTT,CASSLSRGATDTQYF
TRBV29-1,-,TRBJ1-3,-,TGCAGCGTTGAAGATCCGATCGGCGACACCATATATTTT,CSVEDPIGDTIYF
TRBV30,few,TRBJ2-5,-,TGTGCCGGCGGGACTGGACTCCGAGAGACCCAGTACTTC,CAGGTGLRETQYF
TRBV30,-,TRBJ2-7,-,TGTGCCTGGAGTGTCAGGAGGACAGTGGGGAACGAGCAGTACTTC,CAWSVRRTVGNEQYF
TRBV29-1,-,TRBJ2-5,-,TGCAGCGTTGAAAGGCTATTTCGGGAGACCCAGTACTTC,CSVERLFRETQYF
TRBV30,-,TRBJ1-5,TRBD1,TGTGCCTGGAGTAGACCAGACAGGGGCCTCCAGCATTTT,CAWSRPDRGLQHF
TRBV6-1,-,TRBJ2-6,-,TGTGCCAGCAGTGATTTAGTAAGGGGCAGTGGGGCCAACGTCCTGACTTTC,CASSDLVRGSGANVLTF
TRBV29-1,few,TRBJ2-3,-,TGCAGCGGGGGCACAGATACGCAGTATTTT,CSGGTDTQYF
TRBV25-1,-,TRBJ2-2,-,TGTGCCAGCAGTGACAGAGTCAACACCGGGGAGCTGTTTTTT,CASSDRVNTGELFF
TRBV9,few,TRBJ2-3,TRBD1,TGTGCCAGCAGCCACCGGGACAGTCGCACAGATACGCAGTATTTT,CASSHRDSRTDTQYF
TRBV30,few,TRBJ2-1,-,TGTGCCTGGACGGCGTTCCACAATGAGCAGTTCTTC,CAWTAFHNEQFF
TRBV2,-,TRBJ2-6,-,TGTGCCAGCAGTTTCCGGGGGTCCGGGGCCAACGTCCTGACTTTC,CASSFRGSGANVLTF
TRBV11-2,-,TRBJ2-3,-,TGTGCCAGCAGCTTAGATGTGGACGGGAGCACAGATACGCAGTATTTT,CASSLDVDGSTDTQYF
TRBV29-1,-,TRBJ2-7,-,TGCAGCGCCACGGCGGGCCCGGGAAGCTACGAGCAGTACTTC,CSATAGPGSYEQYF
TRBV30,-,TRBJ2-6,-,TGTGCCTGGATGAGACAGGCGCCCTCTGGGGCCAACGTCCTGACTTTC,CAWMRQAPSGANVLTF
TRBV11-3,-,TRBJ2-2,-,TGTGCCAGCAGCCCCTTGACCGGGGAGCTGTTTTTT,CASSPLTGELFF
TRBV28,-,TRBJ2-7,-,TGTGCCAGCACCCTTCGGGGCTACGAGCAGTACTTC,CASTLRGYEQYF
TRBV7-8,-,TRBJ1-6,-,TGTGCCAGCAGCTTAGCTCGGGTTATGGATAATTCACCCCTCCACTTT,CASSLARVMDNSPLHF
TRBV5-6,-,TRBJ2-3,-,TGTGCCAGCAGCTGTGACCCGGCGCAGTATTTT,CASSCDPAQYF
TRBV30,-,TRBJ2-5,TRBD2,TGTGCCTGGAGTATACTAGCGGGAGAGACCCAGTACTTC,CAWSILAGETQYF
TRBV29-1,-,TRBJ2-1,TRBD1,TGCAGCGTTGATCAGACAGGGGGTTACAATGAGCAGTTCTTC,CSVDQTGGYNEQFF
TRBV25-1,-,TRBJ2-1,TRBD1,TGTGCCAGCACCAAAACATCCGGGACAGGGGGCAATGAGCAGTTCTTC,CASTKTSGTGGNEQFF